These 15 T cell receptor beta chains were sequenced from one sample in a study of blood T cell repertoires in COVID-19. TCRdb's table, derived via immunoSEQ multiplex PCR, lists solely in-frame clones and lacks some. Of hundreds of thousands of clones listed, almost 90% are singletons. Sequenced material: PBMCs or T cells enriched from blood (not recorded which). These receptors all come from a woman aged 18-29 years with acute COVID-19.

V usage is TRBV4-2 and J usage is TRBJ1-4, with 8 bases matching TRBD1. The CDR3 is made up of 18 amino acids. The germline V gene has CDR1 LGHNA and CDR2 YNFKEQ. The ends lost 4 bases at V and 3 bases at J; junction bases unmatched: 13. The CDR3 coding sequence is TGTGCCAGCAGCCCAGAACTGACAGGGGCAACCGCTAATGAAAAACTGTTTTTT. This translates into CASSPELTGATANEKLFF.

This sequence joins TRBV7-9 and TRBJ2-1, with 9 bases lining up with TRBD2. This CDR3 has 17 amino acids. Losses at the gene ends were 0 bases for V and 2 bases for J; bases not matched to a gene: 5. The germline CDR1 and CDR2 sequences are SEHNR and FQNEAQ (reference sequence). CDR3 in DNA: TGTGCCAGCAGCTTAGCTCTTTCTAGCGGGGCCTACAATGAGCAGTTCTTC. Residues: CASSLALSSGAYNEQFF.

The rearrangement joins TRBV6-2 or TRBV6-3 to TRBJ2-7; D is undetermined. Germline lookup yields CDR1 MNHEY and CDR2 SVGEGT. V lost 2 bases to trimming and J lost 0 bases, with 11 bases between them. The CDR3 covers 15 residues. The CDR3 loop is CASSYRIRISYEQYF. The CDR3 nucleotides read TGTGCCAGCAGTTACCGAATCAGAATCTCCTACGAGCAGTACTTC.

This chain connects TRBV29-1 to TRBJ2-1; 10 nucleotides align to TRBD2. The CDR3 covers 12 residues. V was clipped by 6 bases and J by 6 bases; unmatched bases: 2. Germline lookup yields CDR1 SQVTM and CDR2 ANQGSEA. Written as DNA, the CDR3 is TGCAGCGTAGCGGGAGGGCCCAATGAGCAGTTCTTC. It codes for CSVAGGPNEQFF.

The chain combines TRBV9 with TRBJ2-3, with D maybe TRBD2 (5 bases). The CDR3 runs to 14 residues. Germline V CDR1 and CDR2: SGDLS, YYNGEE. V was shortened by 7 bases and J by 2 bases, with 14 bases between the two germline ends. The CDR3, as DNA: TGTGCCAGCGCCTCCGCGGGCCTCACAGATACGCAGTATTTT. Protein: CASASAGLTDTQYF.

The CDR3 region is CASSETGGPTDTQYF. CDR3 nucleotides: TGTGCCAGCAGTGAAACGGGAGGGCCCACAGATACGCAGTATTTT. This chain connects TRBV25-1 to TRBJ2-3; 8 bases fit TRBD2. The CDR3 runs to 15 residues. CDR1 and CDR2 from the germline V gene are MGHDK and SYGVNS. J lost 2 bases, V lost 2 bases, and 3 bases had no gene match. The variable domain in full, completed from reference TRBV25-1 and TRBJ2-3, reads EADIYQTPRYLVIGTGKKITLECSQTMGHDKMYWYQQDPGMELHLIHYSYGVNSTEKGDLSSESTVSRIRTEHFPLTLESARPSHTSQYLCASSETGGPTDTQYFGPGTRLTVL.

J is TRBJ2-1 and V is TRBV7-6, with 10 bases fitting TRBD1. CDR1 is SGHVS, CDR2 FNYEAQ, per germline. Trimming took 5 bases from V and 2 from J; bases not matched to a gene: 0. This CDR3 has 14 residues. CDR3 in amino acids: CASSGTGAYNEQFF. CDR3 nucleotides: TGTGCCAGCAGCGGGACAGGGGCCTACAATGAGCAGTTCTTC.

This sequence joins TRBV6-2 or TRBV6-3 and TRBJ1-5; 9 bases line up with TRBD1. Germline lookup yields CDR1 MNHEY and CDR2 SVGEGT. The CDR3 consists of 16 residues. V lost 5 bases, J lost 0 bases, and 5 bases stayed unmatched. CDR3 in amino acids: CASSTGGGGSNQPQHF. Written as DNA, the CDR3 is TGTGCCAGCAGTACAGGGGGCGGGGGTAGCAATCAGCCCCAGCATTTT.

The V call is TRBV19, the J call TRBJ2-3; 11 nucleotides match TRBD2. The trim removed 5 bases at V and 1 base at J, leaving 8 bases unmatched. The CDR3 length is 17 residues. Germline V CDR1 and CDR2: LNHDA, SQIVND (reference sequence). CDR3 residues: CASSSPGTSGGTDTQYF. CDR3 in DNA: TGTGCCAGTAGTTCGCCCGGGACTAGCGGAGGCACAGATACGCAGTATTTT.

The CDR3 is CASSERQGSQPQHF. The CDR3 DNA reads TGTGCCAGTAGTGAAAGACAGGGAAGTCAGCCCCAGCATTTT. The genes are TRBV19 and TRBJ1-5; 7 nucleotides align to TRBD1. From germline, CDR1 is LNHDA and CDR2 SQIVND (reference sequence). The V segment lost 5 bases and the J segment 6 bases; nucleotides outside the gene matches: 7. The CDR3 has 14 amino acids.

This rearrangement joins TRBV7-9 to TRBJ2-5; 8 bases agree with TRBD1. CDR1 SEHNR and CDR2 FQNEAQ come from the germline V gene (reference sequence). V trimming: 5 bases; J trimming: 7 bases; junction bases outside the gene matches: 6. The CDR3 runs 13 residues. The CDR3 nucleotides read TGTGCCAGCAGCACTCGACAGGGGTGGACCCAGTACTTC. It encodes CASSTRQGWTQYF.

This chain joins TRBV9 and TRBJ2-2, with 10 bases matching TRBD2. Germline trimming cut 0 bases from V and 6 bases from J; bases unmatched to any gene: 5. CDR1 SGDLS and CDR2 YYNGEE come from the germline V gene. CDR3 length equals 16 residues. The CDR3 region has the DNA TGTGCCAGCAGCGTAGCTTCTAGCGGGAGTGCCGGGGAGCTGTTTTTT. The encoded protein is CASSVASSGSAGELFF.

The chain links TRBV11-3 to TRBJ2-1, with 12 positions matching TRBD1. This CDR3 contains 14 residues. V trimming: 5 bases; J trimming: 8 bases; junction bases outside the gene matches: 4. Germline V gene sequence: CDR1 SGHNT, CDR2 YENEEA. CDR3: CASSVGQGADEQFF. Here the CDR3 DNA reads TGTGCCAGCAGCGTGGGACAGGGGGCGGATGAGCAGTTCTTC.

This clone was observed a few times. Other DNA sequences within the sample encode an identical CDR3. The CDR3 DNA reads TGCGCCAGCAGCCAAGGGACAGCCACATACAATGAGCAGTTCTTC. Encoded protein: CASSQGTATYNEQFF. V usage is TRBV4-3 and J usage is TRBJ2-1; weak D call: TRBD1 (6 bases). The CDR3 contains 15 residues. Germline values: CDR1 LGHNA, CDR2 YSLEER. V gave up 1 base and J gave up 4 bases, with 11 bases separating them.

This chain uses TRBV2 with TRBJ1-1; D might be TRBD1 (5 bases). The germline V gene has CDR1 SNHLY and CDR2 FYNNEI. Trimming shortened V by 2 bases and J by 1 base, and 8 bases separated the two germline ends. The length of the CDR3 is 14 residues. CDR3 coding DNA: TGTGCCAGCAGTGAACGACAGCAGAACACTGAAGCTTTCTTT. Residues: CASSERQQNTEAFF.